The clone carrying this TCR beta chain has a count of ten or more. The record originates from a study of regulatory T cells in long-lasting Graves disease. The length of the CDR3 is 13 residues. V was pared by 9 bases and J by 0 bases, with 9 bases between. The V gene's germline CDR1 is SNHLY and CDR2 FYNNEI. Regarding time point: persistent/refractory GD, antithyroid drugs over 5 years with positive TRAb. The TCR library was prepared using RNA isolated from PBMCs. Arm-PCR with iRepertoire HTBI primers amplified the CDR3 regions for these TCR beta libraries. TCRdb re-called the multiplex PCR reads with MiXCR, one entry per CDR3 protein. The sample comprises a few hundred thousand distinct CDR3 sequences, around 24% of which are singletons, and about a quarter rests with the top ten.

The sequenced sample was peripheral blood mononuclear cells (PBMCs), obtained when the disease was refractory, from a patient treated with antithyroid drugs. The TCR sequence derives from a female donor with Graves disease. The chain carries TRBV2 and TRBJ1-5; the D gene is possibly TRBD1 (5 bases). Written as DNA, the CDR3 is TGTGCCAGGGGGACGGATAGCAATCAGCCCCAGCATTTT. Translation: CARGTDSNQPQHF.